This entry lists 24 T cell receptor beta chains sequenced from one sample in a study of cytomegalovirus exposure and HLA in healthy donors. The PCR contained 60 Vbeta and 13 Jbeta primers. Sequencing used immunoSEQ multiplex PCR; TCRdb keeps in-frame clones, though not all of them. Of 150,000 or so clones listed, 77% are singletons. Material: PBMCs. The receptors come from a male donor in good health and CMV-seronegative.

The chain couples TRBV7-9 to TRBJ1-5; D gene uncertain. Germline V gene lookup returns CDR1 SEHNR and CDR2 FQNEAQ (reference sequence). Trimming shortened V by 3 bases and J by 0 bases, and 3 bases separated the two germline ends. This CDR3 has 13 residues. This CDR3 is CASSFYSNQPQHF. The CDR3 DNA is TGTGCCAGCAGCTTTTATAGCAATCAGCCCCAGCATTTT.

The rearrangement joins TRBV7-2 to TRBJ2-2; 10 bases align to TRBD2. Trimming cost V 5 bases and J 3 bases; bases outside gene matches: 3. CDR1 SGHTA and CDR2 FQGNSA come from the germline V gene. The CDR3 spans 15 residues. CDR3 sequence: CASSTLAGHTGELFF. The CDR3 DNA reads TGTGCCAGCAGCACACTAGCGGGGCACACCGGGGAGCTGTTTTTT.

The CDR3 region has the DNA TGCGCCAGCAGCCAAGGACTGGCCAGACGATCCACGCAGTATTTT. Its translation: CASSQGLARRSTQYF. The chain employs TRBV4-1 and TRBJ2-3; D gene ambiguous. Per germline, CDR1 MGHRA and CDR2 YSYEKL. V was pared by 1 base and J by 9 bases, with 17 bases between. The CDR3 has 15 residues.

The V and J genes are TRBV28 and TRBJ1-4; 9 nucleotides line up with TRBD1. The CDR3 runs to 14 residues. Germline V gene lookup returns CDR1 MDHEN and CDR2 SYDVKM. V gave up 6 bases and J gave up 7 bases; unmatched junction bases: 6. CDR3 nucleotide sequence: TGTGCCAGCAGACTACAGGGGGCCGGTGAAAAACTGTTTTTT. It yields the protein CASRLQGAGEKLFF.

This clone was observed a few times. At one boundary the junction diverges from the germline segment, which might be a read error. The chain couples TRBV6-1 to TRBJ1-2; D might be TRBD1 (5 bases). This CDR3 has 11 residues. CDR1 is MNHNS and CDR2 is SASEGT in the germline V gene. CDR3 bases: TGTGCCGGCAGAGGGGACTGGAGCGCCACCTTC. As protein: CAGRGDWSATF.

CDR3 loop: CASSLAGGDEQYF. CDR3 DNA: TGTGCCAGCAGCTTAGCGGGAGGTGACGAGCAGTACTTC. V usage is TRBV7-3 and J usage is TRBJ2-5; TRBD2 agrees at 8 bases. The end of the DNA is better explained by TRBJ2-7, so the J call may be wrong. Germline CDR1 SGHTA, CDR2 FQGTGA. CDR3 length equals 13 residues.

The rearrangement uses TRBV19 and TRBJ1-1; D is ambiguous. The CDR3 spans 14 residues. Trimming removed 6 bases from V and 3 bases from J, with 14 bases in between. CDR1 and CDR2 (germline): LNHDA, SQIVND (reference sequence). The CDR3 DNA reads TGTGCCAGTAGCTTCGAGGTGTGGGACACTGAAGCTTTCTTT. It encodes CASSFEVWDTEAFF.

The J gene is TRBJ2-7, the V gene TRBV27; TRBD1 is a possible D gene (6 bases). The V end lost 5 bases, the J end lost 0 bases, and 14 bases lay between the germline ends. The CDR3 totals 15 residues. Germline assignment: CDR1 MNHEY and CDR2 SMNVEV (reference sequence). CDR3 DNA: TGTGCCAGCAGTGTAGACAGGCGAGGCTCCTACGAGCAGTACTTC. This sequence encodes CASSVDRRGSYEQYF.

This clone showed up just a few times. J is TRBJ2-3 and V is TRBV7-6; weak D call: TRBD1 (5 bases). V was trimmed by 1 base and J by 0 bases, leaving 17 bases between them. Germline assignment: CDR1 SGHVS and CDR2 FNYEAQ. The CDR3 has 18 residues. CDR3 loop: CASSLDSAGQISTDTQYF. The CDR3 DNA reads TGTGCCAGCAGCTTAGATTCCGCAGGACAAATTAGCACAGATACGCAGTATTTT.

The chain uses TRBV19 and TRBJ2-2; tentative D call: TRBD1 (6 bases). The CDR3 spans 15 residues. Germline-derived CDR1 and CDR2 are LNHDA and SQIVND (reference sequence). V was cut by 8 bases and J by 7 bases, with 20 bases left in between. The CDR3: CASPAPGHGNGELFF. In DNA, the CDR3 is TGTGCCAGTCCTGCCCCGGGACATGGAAACGGGGAGCTGTTTTTT. Complete variable domain (other parts from reference TRBV19 and TRBJ2-2): DGGITQSPKYLFRKEGQNVTLSCEQNLNHDAMYWYRQDPGQGLRLIYYSQIVNDFQKGDIAEGYSVSREKKESFPLTVTSAQKNPTAFYLCASPAPGHGNGELFFGEGSRLTVL.

The chain is built from TRBV7-9 and TRBJ2-5, with 14 bases aligning to TRBD2. CDR3 length: 17 amino acids. The germline CDR1 and CDR2 sequences are SEHNR and FQNEAQ (reference sequence). The V and J ends lost 5 bases and 2 bases, in that order; junction bases with no gene match: 7. This CDR3 reads CASSDTGTSGGQETQYF. As DNA, the CDR3 is TGTGCCAGCAGCGATACCGGGACTAGCGGGGGTCAAGAGACCCAGTACTTC.

This clone was counted only a few times. The chain has TRBV7-9 and TRBJ2-1; D gene ambiguous. The CDR3 loop spans 14 amino acids. V was trimmed by 1 base and J by 3 bases, leaving 7 bases between them. Germline CDR1 reads SEHNR; CDR2 reads FQNEAQ (reference sequence). Here the CDR3 reads CASSLEHYYNEQFF. CDR3 nucleotide sequence: TGTGCCAGCAGCTTAGAACATTACTACAATGAGCAGTTCTTC. The full variable domain, rest sourced from reference TRBV7-9 and TRBJ2-1, is DTGVSQNPRHKITKRGQNVTFRCDPISEHNRLYWYRQTLGQGPEFLTYFQNEAQLEKSRLLSDRFSAERPKGSFSTLEIQRTEQGDSAMYLCASSLEHYYNEQFFGPGTRLTVL.

Regarding this clone: An end of the junction differs from the germline gene, which may be a read error. The gene calls are TRBV18 and TRBJ2-7; perhaps TRBD1 as D (6 bases). Germline CDR1 is KGHSH and CDR2 is LQKENI. The CDR3 totals 14 residues. CDR3 protein: CASSPRDTSYEQYF. The CDR3 DNA sequence: TGTGCCAGCTCCCCACGGGACACATCCTACGAGCAGTACTTC.

The chain combines TRBV10-2 with TRBJ1-1, with 10 bases fitting TRBD1. Germline V CDR1 and CDR2: WSHSY, SAAADI. This CDR3 is 15 amino acids long. J lost 4 bases, V lost 8 bases, and 10 bases had no gene match. This chain's CDR3 is CASGGDRGYATEAFF. The CDR3 coding sequence is TGCGCCAGCGGGGGGGACAGGGGATATGCCACTGAAGCTTTCTTT.

This clone was detected only once. The chain carries TRBV5-1 and TRBJ1-5; D gene unclear. V was clipped by 5 bases and J by 3 bases, with 15 bases between them. CDR3 length equals 15 residues. CDR1 and CDR2 from the germline V gene are SGHRS and YFSETQ. The CDR3 here is CASSQTGAYNQPQHF. DNA for the CDR3: TGCGCCAGCAGTCAAACCGGTGCTTACAATCAGCCCCAGCATTTT.

This clone was recorded only once. This rearrangement joins TRBV27 to TRBJ1-1; D gene unclear. This CDR3 spans 13 amino acids. CDR1 is MNHEY and CDR2 is SMNVEV in the germline V gene (reference sequence). Between the trimmed V and J ends, which lost 6 bases and 1 base, there was a span of 9 bases. CDR3 DNA: TGTGCCAGCAGCGCACAGAGGAACACTGAAGCTTTCTTT. Translation: CASSAQRNTEAFF.

This clone was found once. The chain joins TRBV4-2 to TRBJ2-5; 7 nucleotides line up with TRBD1. V trimming: 0 bases; J trimming: 7 bases; junction bases outside the gene matches: 8. This CDR3 has 15 amino acids. Germline CDR1 is LGHNA and CDR2 is YNFKEQ. This CDR3 reads CASSQDKKGAGTQYF. CDR3 DNA sequence: TGTGCCAGCAGCCAAGATAAGAAGGGGGCCGGGACCCAGTACTTC.

This chain uses TRBV11-3 with TRBJ1-1; unclear D gene. CDR1 and CDR2 from the germline V gene are SGHNT and YENEEA. The length of the CDR3 is 12 residues. Trimming cost V 6 bases and J 8 bases, with 13 bases left between them. The CDR3 region has the DNA TGTGCCAGCAGTACGAGGAACGGAGAAGCTTTCTTT. It translates to CASSTRNGEAFF.

This clone is a singleton in its sample. The chain couples TRBV18 to TRBJ2-1, with a possible D match to TRBD1 (6 bases). The CDR3 is 14 residues long. The V gene lost 2 bases and the J gene lost 5 bases, with 10 bases spanning the gap. Germline V gene data show CDR1 as KGHSH and CDR2 as LQKENI. This chain's CDR3 is CASSPSGANNEQFF. CDR3 coding DNA: TGTGCCAGCTCACCATCAGGGGCGAACAATGAGCAGTTCTTC.

The DNA for the CDR3 is TGCGCCAGCAGGGACAGCGCAAATAGCAATCAGCCCCAGCATTTT. Amino acids: CASRDSANSNQPQHF. This chain uses TRBV5-1 with TRBJ1-5, with a possible D match to TRBD1 (6 bases). There are 15 residues in the CDR3. In germline, CDR1 is SGHRS, CDR2 YFSETQ. V lost 5 bases to trimming and J lost 0 bases, with 12 bases between them.

The count of this clone is one. This chain links TRBV1 with TRBJ2-7; the listed D gene, TRBD2, was not tested against the DNA. TRBV1 has pseudogene status. This CDR3 is 17 amino acids long. The CDR3 protein is CTSSQRLAGEGSYEQYF. CDR3 DNA sequence: TGCACCAGCAGCCAACGCCTAGCGGGGGAGGGCTCCTACGAGCAGTACTTC.

The sample holds one count of this clone. V gene TRBV5-6 combines with J gene TRBJ2-7, with 7 bases lining up with TRBD1. Germline CDR1 SGHDT, CDR2 YYEEEE. With V trimmed by 3 bases and J by 0 bases, 6 bases remained unmatched. This CDR3 is 15 amino acids long. The chain's CDR3 is CASSWRQGYSYEQYF. Written as DNA, the CDR3 is TGTGCCAGCAGCTGGCGACAGGGTTACTCCTACGAGCAGTACTTC.

The rearrangement joins TRBV28 to TRBJ1-1; perhaps TRBD1 as D (5 bases). This CDR3 has 15 amino acids. Germline CDR1 and CDR2: MDHEN and SYDVKM. Trimming left V 7 bases short and J 0 bases short, with 15 bases between. As DNA, the CDR3 is TGTGCCAGCAAAAAGGGGCCAATGATGAACACTGAAGCTTTCTTT. It encodes CASKKGPMMNTEAFF. Using reference TRBV28 and TRBJ1-1 for the parts outside the CDR3, the full variable domain is DVKVTQSSRYLVKRTGEKVFLECVQDMDHENMFWYRQDPGLGLRLIYFSYDVKMKEKGDIPEGYSVSREKKERFSLILESASTNQTSMYLCASKKGPMMNTEAFFGQGTRLTVV.

The V call is TRBV5-1, the J call TRBJ1-4; 10 bases line up with TRBD1. Trimming at V came to 4 bases and at J to 8 bases, leaving 5 bases not matched to a gene. The CDR3 is 14 amino acids. Germline V CDR1 and CDR2: SGHRS, YFSETQ. DNA for the CDR3: TGCGCCAGCAGCCGACAGGGGGCGACGGAAAAACTGTTTTTT. Encoded protein: CASSRQGATEKLFF.